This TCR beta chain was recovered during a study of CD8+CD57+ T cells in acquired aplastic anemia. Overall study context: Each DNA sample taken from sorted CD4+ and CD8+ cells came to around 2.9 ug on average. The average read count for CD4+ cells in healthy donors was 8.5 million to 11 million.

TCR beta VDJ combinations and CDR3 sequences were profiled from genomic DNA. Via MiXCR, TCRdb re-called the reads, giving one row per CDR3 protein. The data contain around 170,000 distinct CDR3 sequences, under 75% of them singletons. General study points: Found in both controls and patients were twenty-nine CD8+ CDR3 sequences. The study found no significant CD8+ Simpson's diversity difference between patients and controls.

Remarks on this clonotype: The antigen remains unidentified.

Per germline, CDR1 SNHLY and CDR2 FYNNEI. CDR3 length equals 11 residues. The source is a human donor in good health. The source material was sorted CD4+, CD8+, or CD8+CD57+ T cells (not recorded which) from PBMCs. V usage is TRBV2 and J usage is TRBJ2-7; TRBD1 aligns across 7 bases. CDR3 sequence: CARQGPHEQYF. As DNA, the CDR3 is TGTGCTAGACAGGGCCCCCACGAGCAGTACTTC.